A single sample is the source of the 22 T cell receptor beta chains below, sequenced in a study of T cells in Graves' hyperthyroidism and ophthalmopathy. Researchers took RNA transcripts and amplified the TCR beta CDR3 regions from them. HTBI primers were used for first-round RT-PCR of the TCR CDR3. TCRdb independently ran MiXCR on the multiplex PCR reads; one entry per CDR3 protein. The sample shows under 300,000 distinct CDR3 sequences, 20% to 25% of them seen only once. The sample consisted of blood. Receptors originate from a man aged 25 to 40 with Graves' ophthalmopathy.

This clonotype was recorded at least ten times. J is TRBJ2-1 and V is TRBV20-1, with TRBD2 matching over 9 bases. The J segment lost 6 bases and the V segment lost 3 bases, leaving 3 bases of the junction unmatched. CDR1 is DFQATT and CDR2 is SNEGSKA in the germline V gene (reference sequence). CDR3 length: 13 amino acids. The CDR3 DNA reads as TGCAGTGCTAGTGGACTAGCGCCCAATGAGCAGTTCTTC. It codes for CSASGLAPNEQFF.

This clonotype was recorded at least ten times. The chain carries TRBV27 and TRBJ2-1; the D gene could be TRBD1 or TRBD2 (5 bases each). This CDR3 is built from 13 residues. The ends were cut back, 6 bases at V and 5 bases at J, with 11 bases in the middle. Germline CDR1 is MNHEY and CDR2 is SMNVEV (reference sequence). As DNA, the CDR3 is TGTGCCAGCAGGGGGGACGACGACAATGAGCAGTTCTTC. This codes for CASRGDDDNEQFF.

This clonotype was seen repeatedly, ten times or more. The chain joins TRBV2 to TRBJ2-1; D ambiguous. V lost 3 bases and J lost 7, with 19 bases in between. The CDR3 covers 16 residues. In germline, CDR1 is SNHLY, CDR2 FYNNEI. CDR3 in DNA: TGTGCCAGCAGTGACGCATCAACTAACGGTTGGAATGAGCAGTTCTTC. It translates to CASSDASTNGWNEQFF.

There are a few counts of this clonotype. This chain joins TRBV2 and TRBJ2-7; 13 nucleotides match TRBD2. The germline CDR1 and CDR2 sequences are SNHLY and FYNNEI. This CDR3 has 19 residues. After removal of 4 bases from V and 5 bases from J, the junction contained 17 bases not matched to a gene. CDR3 DNA: TGTGCCAGCAGTGTAGAGACGGGACTAGCGGGACACCTGATCGACGAGCAGTACTTC. As protein: CASSVETGLAGHLIDEQYF.

In its sample, this clonotype was seen a few times. This chain joins TRBV12-3 or TRBV12-4 and TRBJ1-1; D gene uncertain. V gave up 5 bases and J gave up 2 bases, with 12 bases separating them. CDR3 length: 14 amino acids. The CDR3, as DNA: TGTGCCAGCAGTCTAGAGCGGAGCAACACTGAAGCTTTCTTT. Translated: CASSLERSNTEAFF.

Regarding this clonotype: A much bigger clone sits one base away, suggesting this may be a read error. The chain has TRBV28 and TRBJ2-7, with D unresolved. Between the trimmed V and J ends, which lost 5 bases and 6 bases, there was a span of 11 bases. The CDR3 has 12 amino acids. Germline lookup yields CDR1 MDHEN and CDR2 SYDVKM. Written as DNA, the CDR3 is TGTGCCAGCAGTCCGAAAGTCGGCGAGCAGTACTTC. Amino acids: CASSPKVGEQYF. The variable domain in full, completed from reference TRBV28 and TRBJ2-7, reads DVKVTQSSRYLVKRTGEKVFLECVQDMDHENMFWYRQDPGLGLRLIYFSYDVKMKEKGDIPEGYSVSREKKERFSLILESASTNQTSMYLCASSPKVGEQYFGPGTRLTVT.

This clonotype was recorded many times. V is TRBV9 and J is TRBJ2-7; the D gene is possibly TRBD2 (6 bases). Trimming shortened V by 2 bases and J by 3 bases, and 12 bases separated the two germline ends. This CDR3 region has 14 residues. Germline V CDR1 and CDR2: SGDLS, YYNGEE. CDR3 residues: CASSVVAEDYEQYF. In nucleotides, the CDR3 is TGTGCCAGCAGCGTGGTAGCGGAGGACTACGAGCAGTACTTC.

This clonotype showed up just a few times. V gene TRBV11-2 combines with J gene TRBJ1-4; the D gene is possibly TRBD1 (5 bases). The CDR3 is 14 amino acids. Per the germline V gene, CDR1 is SGHAT and CDR2 is FQNNGV. V was trimmed by 5 bases and J by 8 bases, leaving 15 bases between them. The CDR3 nucleotides are TGTGCCAGCAGCCCACAGGTCGGTGGGGAAAAACTGTTTTTT. As protein: CASSPQVGGEKLFF.

The chain recombines TRBV19 with TRBJ2-1; 8 nucleotides align to TRBD2. Trimming cost V 5 bases and J 9 bases; bases outside gene matches: 9. From germline, CDR1 is LNHDA and CDR2 SQIVND (reference sequence). This CDR3 is built from 14 residues. The CDR3 coding sequence is TGTGCCAGTAGTCCCGGGACTAGTACCGGTGAGCAGTTCTTC. It is translated as CASSPGTSTGEQFF.

This clonotype was found a few times. This chain connects TRBV11-3 to TRBJ2-5; tentatively, D is TRBD1 or TRBD2 (5 bases each). V was clipped by 4 bases and J by 2 bases, with 8 bases between them. The V gene's germline CDR1 is SGHNT and CDR2 YENEEA. The CDR3 covers 13 residues. This CDR3 reads CASSWGPQETQYF. Written as DNA, the CDR3 is TGTGCCAGCAGCTGGGGACCTCAAGAGACCCAGTACTTC.

The genes are TRBV12-5 and TRBJ2-7; D is undetermined. Germline-derived CDR1 and CDR2 are LGHNT and FRNRAP. Trimming removed 2 bases at V and 3 bases at J, with 5 bases between. The length of the CDR3 is 12 residues. CDR3 nucleotides: TGTGCTAGTGGTTTGCAAGACTACGAGCAGTACTTC. Residues: CASGLQDYEQYF.

There are a few counts of this clonotype. V usage is TRBV28 and J usage is TRBJ1-1; unclear D gene. V was pared by 6 bases and J by 2 bases, with 16 bases between. The CDR3 loop spans 15 amino acids. Germline loops: CDR1 MDHEN, CDR2 SYDVKM. CDR3 loop: CASRSPGEVNTEAFF. As DNA, the CDR3 is TGTGCCAGCAGATCGCCGGGTGAGGTTAACACTGAAGCTTTCTTT.

This clonotype turned up a few times. The chain uses TRBV7-8 and TRBJ1-4; D is undetermined. This CDR3 is 13 amino acids long. V was trimmed by 4 bases and J by 6 bases, leaving 9 bases between them. Germline loops: CDR1 SGHVS, CDR2 FQNEAQ. CDR3 coding DNA: TGTGCCAGCAGCTCCCCCCATCATGAAAAACTGTTTTTT. Amino acids: CASSSPHHEKLFF.

This clonotype was recorded many times. The CDR3 loop reads CSARRPPTEAFF. The CDR3 region has the DNA TGCAGTGCTAGAAGGCCTCCCACTGAAGCTTTCTTT. This chain uses TRBV20-1 with TRBJ1-1; D call uncertain. The germline CDR1 and CDR2 sequences are DFQATT and SNEGSKA (reference sequence). There are 12 residues in the CDR3. V lost 2 bases and J 4 bases, leaving 8 bases between the germline ends.

The rearrangement uses TRBV29-1 and TRBJ1-1; D may be TRBD1 (6 bases). V was clipped by 7 bases and J by 4 bases, with 25 bases between them. Germline CDR1 SQVTM, CDR2 ANQGSEA. The length of the CDR3 is 16 residues. Here the CDR3 reads CSGPGQILISGTEAFF. The CDR3 DNA is TGCAGCGGGCCTGGACAGATCTTAATCTCGGGCACTGAAGCTTTCTTT.

This clonotype was counted between two and nine times. The chain combines TRBV6-7 with TRBJ1-4; a weak D match, TRBD1 (5 bases). TRBV6-7 is identified as an open reading frame with a role that is uncertain. The CDR3 loop spans 13 amino acids. V was pared by 2 bases and J by 8 bases, with 9 bases between. CDR3 residues: CASSYGGNEKLFF. The CDR3 region has the DNA TGTGCCAGCAGTTACGGGGGAAACGAAAAACTGTTTTTT.

The J gene is TRBJ2-3, the V gene TRBV3-1; D remains unclear. The CDR3 consists of 14 residues. Trimming left V 1 base short and J 3 bases short, with 8 bases between. In germline, CDR1 is LGHDT, CDR2 YNNKEL (reference sequence). CDR3 protein: CASSQGWTTDTQYF. CDR3 coding DNA: TGTGCCAGCAGCCAAGGATGGACGACAGATACGCAGTATTTT.

The rearrangement uses TRBV9 and TRBJ1-1; 7 positions match TRBD1. There are 19 residues in the CDR3. Germline V gene lookup returns CDR1 SGDLS and CDR2 YYNGEE. After removal of 0 bases from V and 5 bases from J, the junction contained 19 bases not matched to a gene. CDR3 nucleotide sequence: TGTGCCAGCAGCGTAGTCGATTTACGTACAGGGGTACGAGGAACTGAAGCTTTCTTT. Residues: CASSVVDLRTGVRGTEAFF.

This clonotype was detected many times. The J gene is TRBJ1-1, the V gene TRBV11-2; TRBD1 aligns across 7 bases. Germline CDR1 is SGHAT and CDR2 is FQNNGV. The CDR3 runs to 13 residues. Trimming cost V 7 bases and J 7 bases; bases outside gene matches: 9. The CDR3 bases are TGTGCCAGCACCCTAACAGGGGTTGATGAAGCTTTCTTT. This sequence encodes CASTLTGVDEAFF.

This chain links TRBV27 with TRBJ1-4; 7 bases are shared with TRBD1. Germline-derived CDR1 and CDR2 are MNHEY and SMNVEV (reference sequence). J was trimmed by 2 bases and V by 4 bases; bases with no gene match: 10. The CDR3 has 17 residues. CDR3 bases: TGTGCCAGCAGTTCTCGACAGGGACCTCCGACTAATGAAAAACTGTTTTTT. It encodes CASSSRQGPPTNEKLFF.

The chain carries TRBV6-2 or TRBV6-3 and TRBJ2-3; TRBD2 agrees at 7 bases. Trimming at V came to 8 bases and at J to 6 bases, leaving 8 bases not matched to a gene. There are 13 residues in the CDR3. Germline V lookup: CDR1 MNHEY, CDR2 SVGEGT. CDR3 amino acids: CASRLADSDTQYF. The CDR3 DNA reads as TGTGCCAGCCGGCTAGCGGATTCGGATACGCAGTATTTT.

The chain combines TRBV20-1 with TRBJ2-1, with TRBD2 identical over 8 bases. J was trimmed by 4 bases and V by 0 bases; bases with no gene match: 8. This CDR3 is 16 amino acids long. The germline CDR1 and CDR2 sequences are DFQATT and SNEGSKA (reference sequence). The CDR3 is CSARDLTGGKYNEQFF. CDR3 sequence (DNA): TGCAGTGCTAGAGATCTCACGGGAGGGAAGTACAATGAGCAGTTCTTC.